The clone carrying this TCR beta chain was seen many times. The CDR3 runs 16 residues. Trimming removed 5 bases from V and 3 bases from J; junction bases left unmatched: 9. Amplification targeted TCR beta CDR3 regions from RNA transcripts. Carried out on the TCR CDR3, a first-round RT-PCR used the HTBI primer set. MiXCR, applied by TCRdb to the multiplex PCR reads, yields one record per CDR3 protein. The repertoire includes about 350,000 distinct CDR3 sequences, roughly 14% of them detected once, and 20% to 25% sits in the top ten. Patients aged 18 to 65 had newly diagnosed hyperthyroidism of under 2 months' duration. Uncontrolled infection, other autoimmune disease, pregnancy or lactation barred patients from enrollment. Clinicians diagnosed patients from clinical symptoms, serum thyroxine and TRAb, thyroid ultrasound and orbital computed tomography. The sample originates from a study of T cells in Graves' hyperthyroidism and ophthalmopathy.

Material: blood. This TCR came from a woman in her 30s with Graves' hyperthyroidism. The J gene is TRBJ2-3, the V gene TRBV12-3 or TRBV12-4; TRBD1 matches at 9 bases. CDR3 sequence reads: CASSTSDRGGTDTQYF. The CDR3 DNA reads TGTGCCAGCAGTACCTCGGACAGGGGAGGGACAGATACGCAGTATTTT.